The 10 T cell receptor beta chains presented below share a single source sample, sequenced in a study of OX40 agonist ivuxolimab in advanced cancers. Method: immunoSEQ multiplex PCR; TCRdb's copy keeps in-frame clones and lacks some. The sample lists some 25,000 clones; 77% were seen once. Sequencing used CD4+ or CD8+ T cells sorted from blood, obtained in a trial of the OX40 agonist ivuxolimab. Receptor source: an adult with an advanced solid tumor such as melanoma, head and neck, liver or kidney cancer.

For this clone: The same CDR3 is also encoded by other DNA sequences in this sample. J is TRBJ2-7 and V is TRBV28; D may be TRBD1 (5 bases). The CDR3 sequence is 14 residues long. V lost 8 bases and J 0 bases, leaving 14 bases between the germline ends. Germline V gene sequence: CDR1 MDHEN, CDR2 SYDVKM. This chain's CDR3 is CASLPDGASYEQYF. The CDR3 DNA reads TGTGCCAGCTTACCTGATGGGGCCTCCTACGAGCAGTACTTC.

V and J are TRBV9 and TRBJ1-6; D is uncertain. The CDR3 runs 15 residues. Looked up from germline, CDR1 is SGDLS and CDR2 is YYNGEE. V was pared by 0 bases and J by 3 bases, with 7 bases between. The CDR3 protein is CASSVGEFYNSPLHF. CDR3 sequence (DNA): TGTGCCAGCAGCGTAGGGGAATTCTATAATTCACCCCTCCACTTT.

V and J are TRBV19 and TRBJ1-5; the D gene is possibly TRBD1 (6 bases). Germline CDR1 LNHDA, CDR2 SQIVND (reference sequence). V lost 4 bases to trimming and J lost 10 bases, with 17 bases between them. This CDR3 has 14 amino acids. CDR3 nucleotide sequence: TGTGCCAGTAGTACAGGACAGAGCGGACGACCCCAGCATTTT. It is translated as CASSTGQSGRPQHF.

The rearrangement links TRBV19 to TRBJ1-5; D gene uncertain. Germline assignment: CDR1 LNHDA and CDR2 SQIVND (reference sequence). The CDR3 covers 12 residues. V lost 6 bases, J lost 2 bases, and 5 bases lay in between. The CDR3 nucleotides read TGTGCCAGTAGCCAGGGCAATCAGCCCCAGCATTTT. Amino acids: CASSQGNQPQHF. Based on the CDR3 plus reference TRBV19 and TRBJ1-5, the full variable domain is DGGITQSPKYLFRKEGQNVTLSCEQNLNHDAMYWYRQDPGQGLRLIYYSQIVNDFQKGDIAEGYSVSREKKESFPLTVTSAQKNPTAFYLCASSQGNQPQHFGDGTRLSIL.

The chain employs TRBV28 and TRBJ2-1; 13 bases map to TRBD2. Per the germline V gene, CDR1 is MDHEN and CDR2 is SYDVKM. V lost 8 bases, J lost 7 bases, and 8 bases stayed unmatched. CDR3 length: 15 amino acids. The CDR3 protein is CASQLAGGPENEQFF. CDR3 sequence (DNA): TGTGCCAGCCAACTAGCGGGAGGGCCCGAAAATGAGCAGTTCTTC.

Written as DNA, the CDR3 is TGTGCCTGGACTGTAGGACCGGGTGTCTACTACGAGCAGTACTTC. Protein sequence: CAWTVGPGVYYEQYF. This chain uses TRBV30 with TRBJ2-7; D is unclear. There are 15 residues in the CDR3. Germline CDR1 is GTSNPN and CDR2 is SVGIG (reference sequence). Trimming took 4 bases from V and 3 from J, leaving 19 bases between them.

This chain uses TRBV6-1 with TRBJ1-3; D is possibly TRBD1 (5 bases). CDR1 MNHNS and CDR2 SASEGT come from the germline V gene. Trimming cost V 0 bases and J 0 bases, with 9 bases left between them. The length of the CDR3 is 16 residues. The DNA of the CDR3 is TGTGCCAGCAGTGAAGCGCGGGGGAGCTCTGGAAACACCATATATTTT. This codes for CASSEARGSSGNTIYF.

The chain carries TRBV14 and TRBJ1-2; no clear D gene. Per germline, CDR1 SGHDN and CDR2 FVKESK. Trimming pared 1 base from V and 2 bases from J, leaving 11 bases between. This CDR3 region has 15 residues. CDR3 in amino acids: CASSQGLRKNYGYTF. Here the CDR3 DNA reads TGTGCCAGCAGCCAAGGTCTCCGGAAAAACTATGGCTACACCTTC.

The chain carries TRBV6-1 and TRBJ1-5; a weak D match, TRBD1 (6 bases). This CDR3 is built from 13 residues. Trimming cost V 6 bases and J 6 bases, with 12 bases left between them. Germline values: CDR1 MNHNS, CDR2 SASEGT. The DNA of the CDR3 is TGTGCCAGCAGCGGAACGACAGGTCAGCCCCAGCATTTT. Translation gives CASSGTTGQPQHF.

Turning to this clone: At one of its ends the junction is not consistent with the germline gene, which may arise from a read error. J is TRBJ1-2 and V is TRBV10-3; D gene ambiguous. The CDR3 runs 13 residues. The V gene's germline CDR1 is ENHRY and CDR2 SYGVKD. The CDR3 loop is CATSGTLSYGYTF. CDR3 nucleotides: TGTGCCACCAGTGGTACCCTTAGCTATGGCTACACCTTC.